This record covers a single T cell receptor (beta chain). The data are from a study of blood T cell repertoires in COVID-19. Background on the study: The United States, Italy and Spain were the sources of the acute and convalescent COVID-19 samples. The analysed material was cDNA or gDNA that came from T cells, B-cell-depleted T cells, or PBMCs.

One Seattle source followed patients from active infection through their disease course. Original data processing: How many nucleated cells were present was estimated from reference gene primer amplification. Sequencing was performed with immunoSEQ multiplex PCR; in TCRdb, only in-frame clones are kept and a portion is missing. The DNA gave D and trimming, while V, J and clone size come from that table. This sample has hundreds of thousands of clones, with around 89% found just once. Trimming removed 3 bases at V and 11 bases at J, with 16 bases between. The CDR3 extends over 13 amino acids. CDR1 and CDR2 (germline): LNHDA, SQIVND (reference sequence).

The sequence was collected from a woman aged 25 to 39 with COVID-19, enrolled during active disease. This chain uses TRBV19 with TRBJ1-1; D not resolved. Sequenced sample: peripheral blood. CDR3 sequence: CASSILEANGAFF. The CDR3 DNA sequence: TGTGCCAGTAGTATCTTGGAGGCAAACGGGGCTTTCTTT.